This T cell receptor beta chain was profiled in a study of T cell responses to AZD1222 COVID-19 vaccine. Points on this clone: As yet, its antigen is unknown.

V gave up 0 bases and J gave up 5 bases; unmatched junction bases: 3. Germline V lookup: CDR1 LGHNA, CDR2 YNFKEQ. CDR3 length equals 16 residues. Findings and limits, study-wide: Rises in breadth and depth of Spike-specific TCRs came after two AZD1222 doses. Females made up more of the donors, who were largely white British, and clonal diversity may have come out too low.

The table came from immunoSEQ multiplex PCR; TCRdb's copy has only in-frame clones and leaves some out. The table has 150,000 to 200,000 clones, less than 95% seen once. The J gene is TRBJ2-2, the V gene TRBV4-2; 10 bases are shared with TRBD2. Material: peripheral blood, obtained on day 0 of AZD1222 vaccination. This clonotype was obtained from an adult in good health. The CDR3 region has the DNA TGTGCCAGCAGCCAAGAGGAGACTAGCGGGACCGGGGAGCTGTTTTTT. Amino acids: CASSQEETSGTGELFF.